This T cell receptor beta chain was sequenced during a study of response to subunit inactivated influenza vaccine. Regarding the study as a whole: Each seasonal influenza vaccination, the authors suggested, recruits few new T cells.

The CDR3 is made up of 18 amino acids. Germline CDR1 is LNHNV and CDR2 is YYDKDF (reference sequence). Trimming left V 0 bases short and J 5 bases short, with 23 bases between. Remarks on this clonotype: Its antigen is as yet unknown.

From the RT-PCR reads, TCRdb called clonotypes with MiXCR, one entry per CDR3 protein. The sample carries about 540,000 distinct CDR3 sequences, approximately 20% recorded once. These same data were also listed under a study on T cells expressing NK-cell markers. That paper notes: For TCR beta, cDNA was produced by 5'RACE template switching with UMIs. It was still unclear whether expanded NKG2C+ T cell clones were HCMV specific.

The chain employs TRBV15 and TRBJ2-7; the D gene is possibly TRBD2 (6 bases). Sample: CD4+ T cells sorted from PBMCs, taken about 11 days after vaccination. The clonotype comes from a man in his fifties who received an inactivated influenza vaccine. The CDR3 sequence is CATSRDQVTGKRAHEQYF. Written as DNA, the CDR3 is TGTGCCACCAGCAGAGATCAGGTGACCGGAAAGCGGGCGCACGAGCAGTACTTC. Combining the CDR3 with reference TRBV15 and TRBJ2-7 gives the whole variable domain DAMVIQNPRYQVTQFGKPVTLSCSQTLNHNVMYWYQQKSSQAPKLLFHYYDKDFNNEADTPDNFQSRRPNTSFCFLDIRSPGLGDTAMYLCATSRDQVTGKRAHEQYFGPGTRLTVT.